These 20 T cell receptor beta chains share one sample of origin, sequenced in a study of blood T cell repertoires in COVID-19. Clones were sequenced by immunoSEQ multiplex PCR, and TCRdb holds only the in-frame ones, with some missing. Counted here are around 300,000 clones, around 89% occurring once; the ten biggest clones make up around 0.93%. Material: peripheral blood. These receptors were taken from a middle-aged woman with COVID-19, enrolled during active disease.

DNA of the CDR3: TGTGCCAGCAGCTTGGCCGACAGAAGCAATCAGCCCCAGCATTTT. It yields the protein CASSLADRSNQPQHF. The V and J genes are TRBV5-6 and TRBJ1-5; tentatively, D is TRBD1 (5 bases). Trimming took off 0 bases at V and 1 base at J, with 8 bases between the two ends. The CDR3 length is 15 residues. CDR1 is SGHDT, CDR2 YYEEEE, per germline.

The chain joins TRBV5-1 to TRBJ1-1; 8 nucleotides agree with TRBD1. Germline V gives CDR1 SGHRS, CDR2 YFSETQ. After removal of 0 bases from V and 6 bases from J, the junction contained 4 bases not matched to a gene. CDR3 size: 14 residues. The CDR3 sequence is CASSLGQGSAEAFF. CDR3 bases: TGCGCCAGCAGCTTGGGACAGGGGTCCGCTGAAGCTTTCTTT.

This chain uses TRBV28 with TRBJ1-4; 7 nucleotides align to TRBD1. CDR1 is MDHEN and CDR2 is SYDVKM in the germline V gene. The V segment lost 6 bases and the J segment 7 bases; nucleotides outside the gene matches: 8. The CDR3 has 14 residues. The CDR3 DNA sequence: TGTGCCAGCAGAAATGACAGGGTGGGTGAAAAACTGTTTTTT. It specifies CASRNDRVGEKLFF.

The chain links TRBV30 to TRBJ1-1; no definite D call. The germline V and J ends were trimmed by 3 bases and 7 bases, with 6 bases remaining between them. The germline V gene encodes CDR1 GTSNPN and CDR2 SVGIG (reference sequence). The CDR3 is made up of 10 amino acids. The CDR3 sequence: CAWSPIEAFF. The CDR3, as DNA: TGTGCCTGGAGCCCTATTGAAGCTTTCTTT.

The V and J genes are TRBV4-1 and TRBJ1-5; D gene uncertain. Germline V CDR1 and CDR2: MGHRA, YSYEKL. V lost 0 bases and J lost 8, with 11 bases in between. The CDR3 loop spans 14 amino acids. The CDR3 region is CASSQELAGKPQHF. CDR3 DNA: TGCGCCAGCAGCCAAGAACTAGCTGGGAAGCCCCAGCATTTT.

The rearrangement links TRBV28 to TRBJ1-2; the match to TRBD1 covers 9 bases. This CDR3 spans 16 amino acids. The J segment lost 4 bases and the V segment lost 0 bases, leaving 6 bases of the junction unmatched. CDR1 MDHEN and CDR2 SYDVKM come from the germline V gene. CDR3 amino acids: CASSLWGTGTLYGYTF. CDR3 DNA: TGTGCCAGCAGTTTATGGGGGACAGGGACCCTCTATGGCTACACCTTC.

This clone occurred a few times. V and J are TRBV6-1 and TRBJ1-2, with a weak D call TRBD1 (6 bases). The CDR3 is 14 amino acids. The germline CDR1 and CDR2 sequences are MNHNS and SASEGT. V was cut by 1 base and J by 4 bases, with 10 bases left in between. The DNA for the CDR3 is TGTGCCAGCAGTGAAGGGGCCAGGGGCTATGGCTACACCTTC. Its protein is CASSEGARGYGYTF.

V is TRBV28 and J is TRBJ1-1; 7 nucleotides agree with TRBD1. The trim removed 5 bases at V and 5 bases at J, leaving 8 bases unmatched. This CDR3 spans 14 amino acids. Per germline, CDR1 MDHEN and CDR2 SYDVKM. CDR3 loop: CASSTYPTGTEAFF. Here the CDR3 DNA reads TGTGCCAGCAGTACGTACCCGACAGGGACTGAAGCTTTCTTT.

The chain couples TRBV5-4 to TRBJ1-2; D is uncertain. The germline CDR1 and CDR2 sequences are SGHNT and YYREEE (reference sequence). V lost 6 bases and J lost 0, with 15 bases in between. The length of the CDR3 is 15 residues. CDR3 amino acids: CASNSGTAPNYGYTF. CDR3 nucleotide sequence: TGTGCCAGCAACTCCGGCACAGCACCTAACTATGGCTACACCTTC.

The rearrangement joins TRBV18 to TRBJ2-7, with D uncertain. The CDR3 sequence is 12 residues long. Trimming cost V 2 bases and J 5 bases, with 7 bases left between them. Germline CDR1 KGHSH, CDR2 LQKENI. The CDR3 here is CASSPNQNEQYF. CDR3 in DNA: TGTGCCAGCTCACCAAATCAAAACGAGCAGTACTTC.

The chain couples TRBV7-3 to TRBJ1-1; 7 bases fit TRBD1. This CDR3 is 11 amino acids long. The V gene end was trimmed by 5 bases and the J gene end by 11 bases; junction bases not matched to a gene: 5. Germline CDR1 SGHTA, CDR2 FQGTGA. The CDR3 region is CASSGQVRAFF. CDR3 in DNA: TGTGCCAGCAGCGGACAGGTTCGGGCTTTCTTT.

The gene calls are TRBV5-1 and TRBJ1-1, with D possibly TRBD1 on 6 matching bases. The CDR3 sequence is 12 residues long. The V end was cut by 2 bases, the J end by 8 bases, with 10 bases between. Germline CDR1 reads SGHRS; CDR2 reads YFSETQ. CDR3 in amino acids: CASSLTGSEAFF. The CDR3 nucleotides are TGCGCCAGCAGCTTAACAGGGTCCGAAGCTTTCTTT.

V gene TRBV12-5 combines with J gene TRBJ2-5; the D gene is possibly TRBD2 (7 bases). Germline CDR1 is LGHNT and CDR2 is FRNRAP. Trimming left V 3 bases short and J 2 bases short, with 10 bases between. The CDR3 runs 14 residues. CDR3 nucleotides: TGTGCTAGTGGTTTAGGGGGGGGGCAAGAGACCCAGTACTTC. This encodes CASGLGGGQETQYF.

Here the CDR3 reads CASSLFGGGASGELFF. CDR3 sequence (DNA): TGCGCCAGCAGCTTGTTTGGCGGGGGGGCCTCCGGGGAGCTGTTTTTT. The chain recombines TRBV5-1 with TRBJ2-2; 9 nucleotides align to TRBD2. The germline V gene encodes CDR1 SGHRS and CDR2 YFSETQ. The CDR3 is made up of 16 amino acids. After removal of 1 base from V and 6 bases from J, the junction contained 7 bases not matched to a gene.

This sequence joins TRBV5-6 and TRBJ2-7, with 9 bases matching TRBD1. The CDR3 length is 14 residues. Germline V gives CDR1 SGHDT, CDR2 YYEEEE. With V trimmed by 4 bases and J by 3 bases, 5 bases remained unmatched. CDR3 bases: TGTGCCAGCAGCCCCTGGACAGGGGTCTACGAGCAGTACTTC. This gives the protein CASSPWTGVYEQYF.

This sequence joins TRBV9 and TRBJ1-4, with TRBD1 as a possible D gene (5 bases). From germline, CDR1 is SGDLS and CDR2 YYNGEE. The CDR3 spans 16 residues. The V gene lost 4 bases and the J gene lost 7 bases, with 20 bases spanning the gap. CDR3 sequence reads: CASSPSPGSGGEKLFF. The CDR3 DNA reads TGTGCCAGCAGCCCCTCCCCGGGTTCGGGGGGTGAAAAACTGTTTTTT.

This chain joins TRBV6-5 and TRBJ2-3; TRBD1 is a possible D gene (5 bases). Per the germline V gene, CDR1 is MNHEY and CDR2 is SVGAGI. The V gene lost 2 bases and the J gene lost 10 bases, with 13 bases spanning the gap. The length of the CDR3 is 13 residues. CDR3 region: CASSYTVGAAQYF. The CDR3 bases are TGTGCCAGCAGTTACACGGTTGGGGCTGCGCAGTATTTT.

Points on this clone: Mismatch with germline at one junction end may stem from a read error. V and J are TRBV30 and TRBJ2-1; 9 bases are shared with TRBD2. The length of the CDR3 is 13 residues. Germline V gene sequence: CDR1 GTSNPN, CDR2 SVGIG (reference sequence). CDR3 sequence (DNA): TGTGCCTGGAGGGGGACTAGCTCCTCCTCATCGGTCTTC. It translates to CAWRGTSSSSSVF.

This clone was seen once. V gene TRBV9 combines with J gene TRBJ1-2, with D perhaps TRBD1 (5 bases). Between the trimmed V and J ends, which lost 4 bases and 4 bases, there was a span of 11 bases. The germline V gene encodes CDR1 SGDLS and CDR2 YYNGEE. The CDR3 has 13 residues. The DNA of the CDR3 is TGTGCCAGCAGCCCAGGGTACGGCTATGGCTACACCTTC. This translates into CASSPGYGYGYTF.

The chain links TRBV29-1 to TRBJ1-1, with D possibly matching TRBD1 (6 bases). V lost 5 bases to trimming and J lost 1 base, with 8 bases between them. Germline CDR1 SQVTM, CDR2 ANQGSEA. The CDR3 is 12 amino acids. For the CDR3, the DNA is TGCAGCGTTTCGGACAGGAACACTGAAGCTTTCTTT. It specifies CSVSDRNTEAFF.